Shown below are 22 T cell receptor beta chains from a single sample sequenced in a study of response to subunit inactivated influenza vaccine. Each CDR3 protein gets one entry after TCRdb re-called the RT-PCR reads with MiXCR. The data show hundreds of thousands of distinct CDR3 sequences, with less than 20% seen just once and roughly 10% held by the top ten. The specimen was PBMCs from blood, collected 5 days after vaccination. These receptors were collected from a man between 50 and 59 years old who received an inactivated influenza vaccine.

This clonotype was picked up a small number of times. The CDR3 nucleotides read TGTGCCAGCAGCGCAGGACAGGGTATAGTAGACTATGGCTACACCTTC. It yields the protein CASSAGQGIVDYGYTF. The genes are TRBV9 and TRBJ1-2, with 8 nucleotides matching TRBD1. V was clipped by 3 bases and J by 3 bases; unmatched bases: 10. The germline gives CDR1 SGDLS, CDR2 YYNGEE. The CDR3 has 16 amino acids.

The chain is built from TRBV3-1 and TRBJ2-7; no firm D call. The CDR3 consists of 14 residues. V was clipped by 2 bases and J by 1 base, with 9 bases between them. Germline-derived CDR1 and CDR2 are LGHDT and YNNKEL (reference sequence). This chain's CDR3 is CASSQSGFSYEQYF. CDR3 sequence (DNA): TGTGCCAGCAGCCAATCCGGGTTTTCCTACGAGCAGTACTTC.

The J gene is TRBJ1-5, the V gene TRBV7-9; D might be TRBD1 (5 bases). The germline CDR1 and CDR2 sequences are SEHNR and FQNEAQ (reference sequence). V shed 0 bases and J shed 11 bases, with 11 bases lying between them. The CDR3 covers 13 residues. The CDR3 loop reads CASSLALGGSQHF. The CDR3 DNA reads TGTGCCAGCAGCTTAGCTCTGGGGGGATCCCAGCATTTT.

Only a few counts were recorded for this clonotype. The chain is built from TRBV4-2 and TRBJ1-3, with 7 bases lining up with TRBD1. The CDR3 consists of 18 residues. The germline V gene has CDR1 LGHNA and CDR2 YNFKEQ. V gave up 4 bases and J gave up 0 bases; unmatched junction bases: 12. CDR3 loop: CASSRQRQGRSSGNTIYF. CDR3 coding DNA: TGTGCCAGCAGCCGCCAAAGACAGGGTAGAAGCTCTGGAAACACCATATATTTT.

This rearrangement joins TRBV7-9 to TRBJ1-2; 7 bases agree with TRBD1. The junction had 6 bases not matched to a gene; V was cut back by 1 base and J by 1 base. The CDR3 has 16 amino acids. CDR1 is SEHNR, CDR2 FQNEAQ, per germline (reference sequence). This CDR3 is CASSLVWDRDNYGYTF. The DNA of the CDR3 is TGTGCCAGCAGCTTAGTTTGGGACAGAGATAACTATGGCTACACCTTC.

This clonotype was recorded many times. V and J are TRBV4-1 and TRBJ2-7; D tentatively reads TRBD1 or TRBD2 (5 bases each). V dropped 4 bases and J dropped 4 bases, with 14 bases sitting between them. Germline V lookup: CDR1 MGHRA, CDR2 YSYEKL. The CDR3 loop spans 14 amino acids. CDR3 amino acids: CASSRGQGVYEQYF. The CDR3 nucleotides are TGCGCCAGCAGCCGTGGGCAGGGAGTGTACGAGCAGTACTTC.

The chain uses TRBV15 and TRBJ2-5; TRBD2 matches at 8 bases. The CDR3 spans 15 residues. Germline CDR1 LNHNV, CDR2 YYDKDF (reference sequence). Unmatched junction bases numbered 2, after V lost 1 base and J lost 1 base. The CDR3 bases are TGTGCCACCAGCAGAGCGCGGGGGGTCCAAGAGACCCAGTACTTC. Its protein is CATSRARGVQETQYF.

The CDR3 nucleotides read TGTGCCAGCAGCTTGCACAGCACGATGGATACGCAGTATTTT. Amino acid sequence: CASSLHSTMDTQYF. This chain links TRBV5-6 with TRBJ2-3; D is ambiguous. The CDR3 spans 14 residues. CDR1 SGHDT and CDR2 YYEEEE come from the germline V gene. V dropped 1 base and J dropped 6 bases, with 12 bases sitting between them.

There are a few counts of this clonotype. The V call is TRBV7-9, the J call TRBJ2-1; 8 bases are shared with TRBD2. CDR3 length equals 15 residues. Trimming at V came to 5 bases and at J to 4 bases, leaving 7 bases not matched to a gene. The germline V gene encodes CDR1 SEHNR and CDR2 FQNEAQ (reference sequence). Here the CDR3 reads CASSPPGLGYNEQFF. The CDR3 DNA reads TGTGCCAGCAGCCCTCCGGGACTAGGTTACAATGAGCAGTTCTTC.

The CDR3 sequence is CASSQRGVFGNQPQHF. DNA of the CDR3: TGTGCCAGCAGCCAAAGAGGGGTTTTTGGCAATCAGCCCCAGCATTTT. The chain employs TRBV5-5 and TRBJ1-5, with a possible D match to TRBD1 (5 bases). This CDR3 region has 16 residues. Germline V gene data show CDR1 as SGHKS and CDR2 as YYEKEE (reference sequence). Trimming took off 4 bases at V and 2 bases at J, with 16 bases between the two ends.

This chain joins TRBV5-1 and TRBJ1-3, with D maybe TRBD1 (6 bases). Trimming pared 3 bases from V and 0 bases from J, leaving 10 bases between. This CDR3 has 15 residues. The germline gives CDR1 SGHRS, CDR2 YFSETQ. Written as DNA, the CDR3 is TGCGCCAGCAGCTCGAACAGGGACTCTGGAAACACCATATATTTT. The encoded protein is CASSSNRDSGNTIYF.

In its sample, this clonotype was seen a few times. J is TRBJ2-2 and V is TRBV5-1; 7 bases match TRBD1. CDR3 length equals 16 residues. The V and J ends lost 4 bases and 0 bases, in that order; junction bases with no gene match: 6. CDR1 SGHRS and CDR2 YFSETQ come from the germline V gene. The CDR3, as DNA: TGCGCCAGCAGCATAGACAGGGCCGCGAACACCGGGGAGCTGTTTTTT. Protein sequence: CASSIDRAANTGELFF.

The chain recombines TRBV28 with TRBJ2-5; the D is unclear. Germline CDR1 MDHEN, CDR2 SYDVKM. This CDR3 is 13 amino acids long. V was cut by 6 bases and J by 2 bases, with 10 bases left in between. CDR3 DNA: TGTGCCAGCAGACAGACCTTACAAGAGACCCAGTACTTC. This sequence encodes CASRQTLQETQYF.

The chain combines TRBV20-1 with TRBJ2-5, with 10 bases lining up with TRBD1. Germline CDR1 and CDR2: DFQATT and SNEGSKA (reference sequence). With 4 bases clipped from V and 5 bases from J, the junction kept 4 bases outside the gene matches. The CDR3 runs to 13 residues. This CDR3 is CSAIDRGRETQYF. Here the CDR3 DNA reads TGCAGTGCTATAGACAGGGGGCGTGAGACCCAGTACTTC.

The CDR3 reads CASSLSDMDEQYF. The CDR3 region has the DNA TGTGCCAGCAGCCTTTCGGACATGGACGAGCAGTACTTC. V usage is TRBV2 and J usage is TRBJ2-7; the D gene is possibly TRBD1 (5 bases). Looked up from germline, CDR1 is SNHLY and CDR2 is FYNNEI. V dropped 6 bases and J dropped 5 bases, with 14 bases sitting between them. This CDR3 comprises 13 residues.

Ten or more counts support this clonotype. The chain has TRBV29-1 and TRBJ1-1; D gene ambiguous. This CDR3 has 14 residues. Trimming shortened V by 7 bases and J by 3 bases, and 18 bases separated the two germline ends. Germline V gene lookup returns CDR1 SQVTM and CDR2 ANQGSEA. CDR3 in DNA: TGCAGCGACGAAGGGCAGGCCTTTTACACTGAAGCTTTCTTT. Translation gives CSDEGQAFYTEAFF.

This clonotype was counted only a few times. The rearrangement joins TRBV20-1 to TRBJ2-7; 12 bases line up with TRBD2. The junction had 8 bases not matched to a gene; V was cut back by 4 bases and J by 7 bases. CDR3 length: 14 amino acids. The germline V gene encodes CDR1 DFQATT and CDR2 SNEGSKA (reference sequence). The CDR3 spells CSATLTSGGLEQYF. CDR3 nucleotide sequence: TGCAGTGCTACCCTGACTAGCGGGGGCCTGGAGCAGTACTTC.

This clonotype was observed a handful of times. J is TRBJ1-1 and V is TRBV10-2; 7 bases are a match to TRBD1. Looked up from germline, CDR1 is WSHSY and CDR2 is SAAADI. V gave up 6 bases and J gave up 1 base; unmatched junction bases: 5. The CDR3 spans 14 residues. CDR3 nucleotides: TGCGCCAGCAGGCTGACAGGGACGAACACTGAAGCTTTCTTT. Translated, it gives CASRLTGTNTEAFF.

In this sample, this clonotype turned up once. V gene TRBV20-1 combines with J gene TRBJ2-1; D perhaps matches TRBD1 (6 bases). There are 12 residues in the CDR3. Germline V gene sequence: CDR1 DFQATT, CDR2 SNEGSKA (reference sequence). Trimming removed 2 bases from V and 10 bases from J, with 12 bases in between. In nucleotides, the CDR3 is TGCAGTGCTAGACAGCACAGGGCAGAGCAGTTCTTC. The encoded protein is CSARQHRAEQFF.

There are a few counts of this clonotype. V is TRBV20-1 and J is TRBJ2-7; 7 bases align to TRBD2. This CDR3 has 13 residues. V was pared by 6 bases and J by 5 bases, with 10 bases of the junction left unmatched. Germline loops: CDR1 DFQATT, CDR2 SNEGSKA (reference sequence). This chain's CDR3 is CSAPGLRVHEQYF. CDR3 nucleotide sequence: TGCAGTGCCCCGGGACTACGGGTCCACGAGCAGTACTTC.

This chain uses TRBV7-2 with TRBJ2-7; no clear D gene. The CDR3 spans 14 residues. Trimming removed 1 base at V and 3 bases at J, with 10 bases between. Germline CDR1 is SGHTA and CDR2 is FQGNSA. CDR3 region: CASSLGVGIYEQYF. CDR3 DNA sequence: TGTGCCAGCAGCTTAGGTGTGGGTATCTACGAGCAGTACTTC.

The chain couples TRBV20-1 to TRBJ2-3; TRBD1 might be the D (6 bases). The CDR3 is 15 amino acids. Germline-derived CDR1 and CDR2 are DFQATT and SNEGSKA (reference sequence). Trimming left V 2 bases short and J 5 bases short, with 17 bases between. Here the CDR3 DNA reads TGCAGTGCTAGATCCGGGACAACGGCTCGAGATACGCAGTATTTT. It codes for CSARSGTTARDTQYF.